This is a list of T cell receptor beta chains from one sample in a study of long-term antiretroviral therapy in people with HIV. The protocol was immunoSEQ multiplex PCR, while the TCRdb copy is restricted to in-frame clones and leaves out a portion. Among roughly 34,000 clones listed, approximately 84% were seen once. Material: unsorted PBMCs, obtained roughly 2.9 years before starting antiretroviral therapy. Every receptor here comes from a woman aged 25 to 39 with HIV. The CDR3 runs from the conserved cysteine through the conserved F or W. The D gene is left open where the match is weak. Clone size is shown for a subset of rows, as once, few, many or a class of expanded clone.

clone_size: NA
j_call: TRBJ2-5
d_call: NA
v_call: TRBV29-1
cdr3_nt: TGCAGCGTCGTACGCCGCCCTCCGAGAAGAACGGAGACCCAGTACTTC
cdr3_aa: CSVVRRPPRRTETQYF

clone_size: NA
j_call: TRBJ2-2
d_call: NA
v_call: TRBV7-7
cdr3_nt: TGTGCCAGCAGCTTAGTGCCCAGCCAATACACCGGGGAGCTGTTTTTT
cdr3_aa: CASSLVPSQYTGELFF

clone_size: NA
j_call: TRBJ1-2
d_call: TRBD1
v_call: TRBV25-1
cdr3_nt: TGTGCCAGCAGTGACCGAACAGGGGGTAATGGCTACACCTTC
cdr3_aa: CASSDRTGGNGYTF

clone_size: NA
j_call: TRBJ2-2
d_call: NA
v_call: TRBV27
cdr3_nt: TGTGCCAGCAGTTGGGGCAGGCACACCGGGGAGCTGTTTTTT
cdr3_aa: CASSWGRHTGELFF

clone_size: NA
j_call: TRBJ2-3
d_call: NA
v_call: TRBV2
cdr3_nt: TGTGCCAGCAGTAAACAGGGTAGCCTAGAAGATACGCAGTATTTT
cdr3_aa: CASSKQGSLEDTQYF

clone_size: NA
j_call: TRBJ2-2
d_call: NA
v_call: TRBV2
cdr3_nt: TGTGCCAGCAGTGCGGTATCGGGACAAAACACCGGGGAGCTGTTTTTT
cdr3_aa: CASSAVSGQNTGELFF

clone_size: once
j_call: TRBJ2-3
d_call: NA
v_call: TRBV14
cdr3_nt: TGTGCCAGCAGCCAATACAAGGGACGCCCAGATACGCAGTATTTT
cdr3_aa: CASSQYKGRPDTQYF

clone_size: NA
j_call: TRBJ1-6
d_call: NA
v_call: TRBV10-3
cdr3_nt: TGTGCCATCAGACGACAGGAGAGCTCCTATAATTCACCCCTCCACTTT
cdr3_aa: CAIRRQESSYNSPLHF

clone_size: NA
j_call: TRBJ1-5
d_call: NA
v_call: TRBV15
cdr3_nt: TGTGCCACCAGCAGAGATCGGCGTAGCAATCAGCCCCAGCATTTT
cdr3_aa: CATSRDRRSNQPQHF

clone_size: NA
j_call: TRBJ1-1
d_call: NA
v_call: TRBV5-8
cdr3_nt: TGTGCCAGCAGGACGCAGACTCGGAACACTGAAGCTTTCTTT
cdr3_aa: CASRTQTRNTEAFF